This is a list of T cell receptor beta chains from one sample in a study of blood T cell repertoires in COVID-19. Profiling relied on immunoSEQ multiplex PCR, and the TCRdb table lists in-frame clones only, not all of them. In the table there are 200,000 to 250,000 clones, about 86% of which are singletons. The sequenced sample consisted of peripheral blood. All receptors come from a young woman who had recovered from COVID-19. Each CDR3 is given with its conserved first and last residue. Each record gives: V gene, clone size, J gene, D gene, CDR3 DNA, CDR3 protein. A D gene is named only where the DNA matches it firmly. The listing skips clone size in some rows; elsewhere it reads once, few, many or a size class.

TRBV6-5,-,TRBJ1-6,-,TGTGCCAGCAGTTACCCTGCCGGCGGCTCACCCCTCCACTTT,CASSYPAGGSPLHF
TRBV24-1,-,TRBJ1-3,-,TGTGCCACCAGTGATCCATCAGGCCCCTCTGGAAACACCATATATTTT,CATSDPSGPSGNTIYF
TRBV7-9,once,TRBJ2-7,-,TGTGCCAGCAGCTTAGACCGACTAAGTGGGGTCCTTCGGGAGCAGTACTTC,CASSLDRLSGVLREQYF
TRBV9,once,TRBJ2-3,-,TGTGCCAGCAGCGGACTTACAGATACGCAGTATTTT,CASSGLTDTQYF
TRBV19,-,TRBJ2-1,TRBD1,TGTGCCAGTAGTATAGGGTCGGGACAGATGTACAATGAGCAGTTCTTC,CASSIGSGQMYNEQFF
TRBV28,-,TRBJ1-2,TRBD1,TGTGCCAGCTATCACAGAGGGGGCCAGAACTATGGCTACACCTTC,CASYHRGGQNYGYTF
TRBV28,-,TRBJ1-6,-,TGTGCCAGCAGTTCTAGGTTCTCTAATTCACCCCTCCACTTT,CASSSRFSNSPLHF
TRBV27,-,TRBJ2-7,-,TGTGCCAGCAGTTTATTCGCGGGCCCTCTCAACGAGCAGTACTTC,CASSLFAGPLNEQYF
TRBV7-6,once,TRBJ2-3,TRBD2,TGTGCCAGCAGCCGGACTAGCGGGAGGACTAGCACAGATACGCAGTATTTT,CASSRTSGRTSTDTQYF
TRBV11-2,-,TRBJ2-3,TRBD1,TGTGCCAGCAGCTCAGACAGGGTCTACTGGACAGATACGCAGTATTTT,CASSSDRVYWTDTQYF
TRBV5-1,-,TRBJ2-7,TRBD2,TGCGCCAGCAGCTTGGCGACTAGCGGGAGGGCCGAGTGGAACGAGCAGTACTTC,CASSLATSGRAEWNEQYF
TRBV5-4,-,TRBJ2-1,TRBD2,TGTGCCAGCAGCTCTCGCGGGGGAAGCTCCTACAATGAGCAGTTCTTC,CASSSRGGSSYNEQFF
TRBV9,once,TRBJ1-2,TRBD1,TGTGCCAGCAGCCAACTCCCGGGACAGGGGATCCAGGGCTATGGCTACACCTTC,CASSQLPGQGIQGYGYTF
TRBV23-1,-,TRBJ1-2,-,TGCGCCAGCAGTCAACAGGGGTCAGTACCTAACTATGGCTACACCTTC,CASSQQGSVPNYGYTF
TRBV4-2,-,TRBJ2-7,TRBD2,TGTGCCAGCAGCCAAGGGAGTCAGCGGGAGCCCGCCCTGCAGTACTTC,CASSQGSQREPALQYF
TRBV5-6,-,TRBJ1-1,-,TGTGCCAGCAGCTTCCGAGGTATCAACACTGAAGCTTTCTTT,CASSFRGINTEAFF
TRBV25-1,-,TRBJ1-1,-,TGTGCCAGCAGTGAACGGGAGGTAACTGAAGCTTTCTTT,CASSEREVTEAFF
TRBV9,-,TRBJ1-2,-,TGTGCCAGCAGCGTGTCAGGGCGGCACTATGGCTACACCTTC,CASSVSGRHYGYTF
TRBV5-4,-,TRBJ2-7,TRBD2,TGTGCCAGCAGCCCTAGCGGGAGGGGTGGATACGAGCAGTACTTC,CASSPSGRGGYEQYF
TRBV7-9,-,TRBJ2-1,TRBD2,TGTGCCGGTAGCGGGAGGGGACATGAGCAGTTCTTC,CAGSGRGHEQFF
TRBV4-1,-,TRBJ1-5,TRBD1,TGCGCCAGCAGCCAAGAAGGGACAGGTAATCAGCCCCAGCATTTT,CASSQEGTGNQPQHF
TRBV29-1,-,TRBJ2-1,TRBD2,TGCAGCGTTGAGGAAGCGGGAGGAAACGAGCAGTTCTTC,CSVEEAGGNEQFF
TRBV28,-,TRBJ1-5,-,TGTGCCAGCAGTCAGGACGGGAATAGCAATCAGCCCCAGCATTTT,CASSQDGNSNQPQHF
TRBV5-1,-,TRBJ2-3,TRBD2,TGCGCCAGCAGCTCGGGCCAGTCCGGGGGGACCACAGATACGCAGTATTTT,CASSSGQSGGTTDTQYF
TRBV28,-,TRBJ2-6,TRBD1,TGTGCCAGCAGGACTCAGGGGGCCGGGGCCAACGTCCTGACTTTC,CASRTQGAGANVLTF
TRBV6-5,-,TRBJ1-1,TRBD1,TGTGCCACCAGACAGGGGGCGATCACTGAAGCTTTCTTT,CATRQGAITEAFF
TRBV9,few,TRBJ1-1,TRBD1,TGTGCCAGCAGCGCCCTTGGGACAGGGAATACTGAAGCTTTCTTT,CASSALGTGNTEAFF
TRBV5-5,-,TRBJ2-5,TRBD1,TGTGCCAGCAGCTTGGTTGTGACAGGGATTCGGGAGACCCAGTACTTC,CASSLVVTGIRETQYF
TRBV28,-,TRBJ2-1,-,TGTGCCAGCAGATACCAAGGGGGCAATGAGCAGTTCTTC,CASRYQGGNEQFF
TRBV6-5,many,TRBJ2-7,TRBD2,TGTGCCAGCAGTTCTCCGGGAGGGAACCTCTACGAGCAGTACTTC,CASSSPGGNLYEQYF
TRBV19,-,TRBJ2-7,TRBD1,TGTGCCAGTAGTATATCGGGACAGGGGTTAGGGGAGCAGTACTTC,CASSISGQGLGEQYF
TRBV11-3,-,TRBJ2-5,TRBD1,TGTGCCAGCAGCTTAGGCTCCTCCGGGACAGGGATTGAGGAGACCCAGTACTTC,CASSLGSSGTGIEETQYF
TRBV27,-,TRBJ2-2,-,TGTGCCAGCAATCATCCGGACTTCCCCGGGGAGCTGTTTTTT,CASNHPDFPGELFF
TRBV5-1,-,TRBJ2-5,-,TGCGCCAGCAGCTTGGGGACAGGAGGGGAGACCCAGTACTTC,CASSLGTGGETQYF
TRBV5-1,-,TRBJ2-1,TRBD2,TGCGCCAGCAGCTTGGGACTAGCGGGAGGGGCAAATGAGCAGTTCTTC,CASSLGLAGGANEQFF
TRBV2,-,TRBJ1-5,TRBD1,TGTGCCAGCAGAAAGGACAGGGTGGATGGTCAGCCCCAGCATTTT,CASRKDRVDGQPQHF
TRBV5-4,-,TRBJ1-3,-,TGTGCCAGCAGATACGACAGGGGAAACACCATATATTTT,CASRYDRGNTIYF
TRBV2,-,TRBJ1-1,-,TGTGCCAGCAGTGACAGGGTAGGAACTGAAGCTTTCTTT,CASSDRVGTEAFF